The entry that follows covers one T cell receptor (beta chain) sequence. Its antigen is currently unknown. Different DNA sequences within this sample yield the same CDR3. The CDR3 is made up of 14 amino acids. V lost 2 bases, J lost 0 bases, and 8 bases lay in between. The germline CDR1 and CDR2 sequences are SGHRS and YFSETQ. Every participating donor gave one draw, a heparinised blood sample averaging about 110 mL. The authors obtained over 95% purity in all sorted populations. The data were taken from a study of beta chain features in type 1 diabetes. About the research overall: Over all samples combined, 107,917,701 sorted cells were examined. General study points: The question of HLA type influencing TCRB rearrangement was one that remained unresolved here. All four CD4+ subsets of Type 1 diabetes patients contained TCRB CDR3s that were moderately but significantly shorter.

Isolated RNA was reverse transcribed in full, so expressed TCRB transcripts were sequenced. The assay was immunoSEQ multiplex PCR, and TCRdb's table has in-frame clones only and misses some. Among hundreds of thousands of clones, roughly an eighth were seen once, and the ten largest hold approximately 0.021%. This clonotype was obtained from a man between 18 and 29 years old with type 1 diabetes. Material: naive CD4+ T cells from blood. The rearrangement uses TRBV5-1 and TRBJ2-5; D gene ambiguous. CDR3 nucleotides: TGCGCCAGCAGCTTTACGTCAGACCAAGAGACCCAGTACTTC. Protein product: CASSFTSDQETQYF.